The rows below give T cell receptor beta chains drawn from one sample of a study of T-cell reconstitution after alpha-beta-depleted transplantation in children. One entry per CDR3 protein, called by TCRdb with MiXCR from the PCR reads. This table has roughly 300,000 distinct CDR3 sequences, 11% appearing once. The sample in question was peripheral blood, obtained 180 days after TCRalphabeta/CD19-depleted stem cell transplant. These receptors were collected from a male patient aged 2 to 10 who had a stem cell transplant for chronic granulomatous disease, so the T cells may come from the graft donor. The CDR3 runs from the conserved cysteine through the conserved F or W. D genes are given only for firm matches. Only part of the rows carry a size: once, few, many, or a class if the clone is expanded.

size,J,D,V,CDR3,DNA
many,TRBJ2-2,TRBD1,TRBV5-1,CASSLGQGATGELFF,TGCGCCAGCAGCCTAGGACAGGGGGCTACCGGGGAGCTGTTTTTT
.,TRBJ2-1,TRBD2,TRBV3-1,CTCCSPGLAGGSYNEQFF,TGTACCTGCTGCTCCCCGGGACTAGCGGGAGGCTCCTACAATGAGCAGTTCTTC
many,TRBJ2-2,.,TRBV9,CASSWRGDTGELFF,TGTGCCAGCAGCTGGAGGGGGGACACCGGGGAGCTGTTTTTT
many,TRBJ2-1,.,TRBV10-3,CAIQWGAGDEQFF,TGTGCCATCCAATGGGGAGCGGGCGATGAGCAGTTCTTC
.,TRBJ2-1,TRBD1,TRBV5-4,CASKRDSRINEQFF,TGTGCCAGCAAACGGGACAGCCGAATCAATGAGCAGTTCTTC
many,TRBJ2-7,.,TRBV27,CASSLSPLPTYEQYF,TGTGCCAGCAGTTTAAGCCCCCTTCCTACCTACGAGCAGTACTTC
many,TRBJ2-7,TRBD2,TRBV29-1,CSVVARKQGPSGSREQYF,TGCAGCGTTGTGGCCCGGAAGCAGGGCCCTAGCGGGAGCAGAGAGCAGTACTTC
.,TRBJ2-1,.,TRBV19,CASAGALNEQFF,TGTGCCAGCGCGGGGGCGCTTAATGAGCAGTTCTTC
many,TRBJ1-6,.,TRBV5-6,CASSPSFERGSPLHF,TGTGCCAGCAGCCCCAGCTTCGAGCGGGGTTCACCCCTCCACTTT
many,TRBJ2-3,.,TRBV7-2,CASSTRSPDTQYF,TGTGCCAGCAGCACTCGATCCCCAGATACGCAGTATTTT
many,TRBJ2-5,.,TRBV5-1,CASSLAPQGQETQYF,TGCGCCAGCAGCTTGGCCCCACAGGGCCAAGAGACCCAGTACTTC
many,TRBJ2-6,.,TRBV7-3,CASSPRSSGANVLTF,TGTGCCAGCAGCCCCAGAAGCTCTGGGGCCAACGTCCTGACTTTC
many,TRBJ2-5,.,TRBV3-1,CASSQDWGGSLETQYF,TGTGCCAGCAGCCAAGATTGGGGGGGCTCGCTCGAGACCCAGTACTTC
many,TRBJ2-3,.,TRBV12-3/TRBV12-4,CASSPGFPITDTQYF,TGTGCCAGCAGTCCTGGGTTCCCAATCACAGATACGCAGTATTTT
many,TRBJ2-5,.,TRBV20-1,CSARGMGGGTPGETQYF,TGCAGTGCTAGAGGGATGGGGGGCGGCACGCCGGGAGAGACCCAGTACTTC
many,TRBJ2-3,.,TRBV4-3,CASSEDTDTQYF,TGCGCCAGCAGCGAAGACACAGATACGCAGTATTTT
many,TRBJ2-3,.,TRBV9,CASSFTGTRTDTQYF,TGTGCCAGCAGCTTCACCGGGACACGCACAGATACGCAGTATTTT
few,TRBJ2-5,.,TRBV18,CASSPIRGQETQYF,TGTGCCAGCTCACCAATAAGGGGACAAGAGACCCAGTACTTC
many,TRBJ2-3,.,TRBV5-6,CASSFGRWSTDTQYF,TGTGCCAGCAGCTTCGGGCGGTGGAGCACAGATACGCAGTATTTT
many,TRBJ2-1,.,TRBV7-9,CASSPLAVAYNEQFF,TGTGCCAGCAGCCCATTGGCGGTGGCCTACAATGAGCAGTTCTTC
many,TRBJ2-1,TRBD1,TRBV7-8,CASSLRDRASNEQFF,TGTGCCAGCAGCTTAAGGGACAGGGCCAGCAATGAGCAGTTCTTC
few,TRBJ1-2,.,TRBV7-9,CASSPSRGGNYGYTF,TGTGCCAGCAGCCCCTCACGGGGGGGTAACTATGGCTACACCTTC
many,TRBJ1-1,.,TRBV7-2,CASSSRGWTTEAFF,TGTGCCAGCAGCTCTAGGGGGTGGACCACTGAAGCTTTCTTT
many,TRBJ1-1,TRBD1,TRBV28,CASSGTGRGGGEAFF,TGTGCCAGCAGTGGGACAGGGCGAGGTGGGGGTGAAGCTTTCTTT
many,TRBJ2-7,TRBD1,TRBV20-1,CSALTGTGGYEQYF,TGCAGTGCCCTGACCGGGACAGGGGGCTACGAGCAGTACTTC
many,TRBJ2-7,TRBD1,TRBV20-1,CSGGDRGHEQYF,TGCAGTGGTGGGGACAGGGGGCACGAGCAGTACTTC
few,TRBJ2-7,TRBD1,TRBV7-9,CASSLGSQTGATYEQYF,TGTGCCAGCAGCTTAGGCTCTCAGACAGGGGCGACCTACGAGCAGTACTTC
few,TRBJ2-7,TRBD1,TRBV23-1,CASSQLNLLRAGGYYEQYF,TGCGCCAGCAGTCAATTGAACCTTCTAAGGGCAGGGGGTTACTACGAGCAGTACTTC
many,TRBJ2-5,TRBD1,TRBV13,CASSPVDRGYQYF,TGTGCCAGCAGCCCCGTCGACAGGGGTTATCAGTACTTC
many,TRBJ1-1,.,TRBV28,CASSFRDLGNTEAFF,TGTGCCAGCAGTTTTCGGGATTTAGGTAACACTGAAGCTTTCTTT
many,TRBJ2-1,TRBD2,TRBV11-2,CASSFLGTTSYNEQFF,TGTGCCAGCAGCTTCCTTGGGACTACCTCCTACAATGAGCAGTTCTTC
many,TRBJ2-1,TRBD1,TRBV20-1,CSARPGQYNEQFF,TGCAGTGCTAGGCCGGGACAGTACAATGAGCAGTTCTTC
many,TRBJ2-7,.,TRBV28,CASSLGPWEQYF,TGTGCCAGCAGCCTGGGACCGTGGGAGCAGTACTTC
.,TRBJ2-1,.,TRBV27,CASKRANYNEQFF,TGTGCCAGCAAGAGGGCTAACTACAATGAGCAGTTCTTC
.,TRBJ2-6,TRBD1,TRBV4-1,CASRQPGQGPKDSGANVLTF,TGCGCCAGCAGACAACCGGGACAGGGGCCAAAAGACTCTGGGGCCAACGTCCTGACTTTC
many,TRBJ2-5,.,TRBV20-1,CSASTGRETQYF,TGCAGTGCCTCCACGGGGCGGGAGACCCAGTACTTC
many,TRBJ2-3,.,TRBV12-3/TRBV12-4,CASGRRGSTDTQYF,TGTGCCAGCGGGAGGAGGGGGAGCACAGATACGCAGTATTTT
few,TRBJ1-2,.,TRBV18,CASSRQDTYGYTF,TGTGCCAGCTCTCGACAAGACACCTATGGCTACACCTTC
.,TRBJ2-1,.,TRBV5-1,CASRGWLGGQFF,TGCGCCAGCAGGGGATGGCTGGGTGGGCAGTTCTTC
many,TRBJ2-7,TRBD2,TRBV3-1,CASSQDFGLAGAEQYF,TGTGCCAGCAGCCAAGATTTTGGCCTAGCGGGGGCCGAGCAGTACTTC